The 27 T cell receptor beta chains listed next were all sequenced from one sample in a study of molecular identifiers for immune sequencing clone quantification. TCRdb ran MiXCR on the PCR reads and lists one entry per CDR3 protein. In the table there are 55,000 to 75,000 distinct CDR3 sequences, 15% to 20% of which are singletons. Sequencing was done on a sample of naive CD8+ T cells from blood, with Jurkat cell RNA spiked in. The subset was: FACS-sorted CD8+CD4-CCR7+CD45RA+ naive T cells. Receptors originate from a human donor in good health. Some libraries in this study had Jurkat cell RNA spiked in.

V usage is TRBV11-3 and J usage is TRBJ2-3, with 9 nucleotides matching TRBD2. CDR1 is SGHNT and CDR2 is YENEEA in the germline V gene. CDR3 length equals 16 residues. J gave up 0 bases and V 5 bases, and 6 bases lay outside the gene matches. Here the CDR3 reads CASSPRLAESTDTQYF. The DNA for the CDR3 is TGTGCCAGCAGCCCCCGACTAGCGGAAAGCACAGATACGCAGTATTTT.

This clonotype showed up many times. This CDR3 is CASSQYIGENSNQPQHF. DNA for the CDR3: TGCGCCAGCAGCCAATATATTGGGGAGAATAGCAATCAGCCCCAGCATTTT. The V call is TRBV4-3, the J call TRBJ1-5; D is uncertain. The V gene's germline CDR1 is LGHNA and CDR2 YSLEER. There are 17 residues in the CDR3. The V end was cut by 2 bases, the J end by 0 bases, with 14 bases between.

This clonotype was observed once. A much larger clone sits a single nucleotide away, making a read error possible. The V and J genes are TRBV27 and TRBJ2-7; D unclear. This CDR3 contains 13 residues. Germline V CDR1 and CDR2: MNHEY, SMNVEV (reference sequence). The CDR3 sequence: CAGSLGVVYEQYF. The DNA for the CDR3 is TGTGCCGGCAGTTTAGGCGTGGTCTACGAGCAGTACTTC.

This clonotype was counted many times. The CDR3 loop is CASSLGRGLNEQFF. CDR3 DNA: TGTGCCAGCAGCTTAGGACGGGGACTGAATGAGCAGTTCTTC. The V gene is TRBV7-8, the J gene TRBJ2-1, with D possibly being TRBD2 (6 bases). Germline loops: CDR1 SGHVS, CDR2 FQNEAQ. Trimming shortened V by 1 base and J by 7 bases, and 11 bases separated the two germline ends. The CDR3 extends over 14 amino acids.

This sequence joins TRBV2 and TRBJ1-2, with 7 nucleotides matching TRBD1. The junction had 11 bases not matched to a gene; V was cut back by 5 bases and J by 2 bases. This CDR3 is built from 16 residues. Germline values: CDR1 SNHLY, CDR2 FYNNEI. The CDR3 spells CASSKTGLGGNYGYTF. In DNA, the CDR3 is TGTGCCAGCAGTAAGACAGGTCTAGGGGGCAACTATGGCTACACCTTC.

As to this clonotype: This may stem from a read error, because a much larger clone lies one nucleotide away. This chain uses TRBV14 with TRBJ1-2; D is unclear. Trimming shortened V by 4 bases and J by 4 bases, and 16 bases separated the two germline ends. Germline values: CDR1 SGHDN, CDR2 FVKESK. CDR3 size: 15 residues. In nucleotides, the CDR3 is TGTGCCAGCAGCCGAGATCCGGGTTTGAGCTATGGCTACACCTTC. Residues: CASSRDPGLSYGYTF.

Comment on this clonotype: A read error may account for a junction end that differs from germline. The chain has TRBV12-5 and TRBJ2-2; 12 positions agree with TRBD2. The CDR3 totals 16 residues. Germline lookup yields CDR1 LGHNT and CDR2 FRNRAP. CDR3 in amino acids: CASGFGLAGSTGERFF. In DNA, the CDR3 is TGTGCTAGTGGTTTCGGACTAGCGGGGAGCACCGGGGAGCGGTTTTTT.

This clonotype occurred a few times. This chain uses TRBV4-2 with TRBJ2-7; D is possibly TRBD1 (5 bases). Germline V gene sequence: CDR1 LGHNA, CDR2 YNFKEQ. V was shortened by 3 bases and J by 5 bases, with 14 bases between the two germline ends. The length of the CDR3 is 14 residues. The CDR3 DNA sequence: TGTGCCAGCAGCCACCTGAGCAGGGCGGACGAGCAGTACTTC. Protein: CASSHLSRADEQYF.

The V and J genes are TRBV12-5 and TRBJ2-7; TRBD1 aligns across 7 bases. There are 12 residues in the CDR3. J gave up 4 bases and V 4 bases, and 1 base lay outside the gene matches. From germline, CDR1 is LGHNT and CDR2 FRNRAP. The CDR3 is CASGWDSYEQYF. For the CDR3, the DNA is TGTGCTAGTGGTTGGGACAGTTACGAGCAGTACTTC.

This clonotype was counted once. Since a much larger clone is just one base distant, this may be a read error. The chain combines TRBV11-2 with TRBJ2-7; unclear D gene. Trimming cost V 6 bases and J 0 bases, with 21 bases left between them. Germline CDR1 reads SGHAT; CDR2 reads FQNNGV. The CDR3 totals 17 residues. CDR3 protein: CASSTGTQALGSYEQYF. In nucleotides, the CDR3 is TGTGCCAGCAGTACCGGAACTCAGGCTCTTGGCTCCTACGAGCAGTACTTC.

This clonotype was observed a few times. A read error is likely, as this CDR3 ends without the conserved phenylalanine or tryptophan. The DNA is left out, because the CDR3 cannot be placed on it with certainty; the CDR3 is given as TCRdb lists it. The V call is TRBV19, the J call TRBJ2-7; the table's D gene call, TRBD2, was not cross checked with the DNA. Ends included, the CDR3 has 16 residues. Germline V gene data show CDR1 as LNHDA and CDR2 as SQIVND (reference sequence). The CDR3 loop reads CASSIGGLAGAYERYY.

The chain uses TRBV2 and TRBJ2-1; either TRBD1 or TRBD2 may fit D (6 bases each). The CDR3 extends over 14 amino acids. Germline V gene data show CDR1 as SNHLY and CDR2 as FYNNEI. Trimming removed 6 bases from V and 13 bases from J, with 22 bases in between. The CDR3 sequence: CASRVTEGEDGQFF. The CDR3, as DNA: TGTGCCAGCAGGGTAACGGAGGGGGAGGATGGACAGTTCTTC.

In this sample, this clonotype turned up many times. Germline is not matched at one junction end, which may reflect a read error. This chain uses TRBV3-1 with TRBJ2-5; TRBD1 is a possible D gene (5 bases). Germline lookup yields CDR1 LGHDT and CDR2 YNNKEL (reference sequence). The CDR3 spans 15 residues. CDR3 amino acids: CASSQELWTQETHYF. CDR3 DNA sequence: TGTGCCAGCAGCCAAGAGTTATGGACACAAGAGACCCACTACTTC.

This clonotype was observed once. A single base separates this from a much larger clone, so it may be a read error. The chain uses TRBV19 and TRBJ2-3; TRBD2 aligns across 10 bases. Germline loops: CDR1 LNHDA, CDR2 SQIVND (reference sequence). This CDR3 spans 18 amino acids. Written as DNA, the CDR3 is TGTGCCAGTAGTATCGTTCCCCTAGCGGGAGCTGGCACAGATACGCAGTTTTTT. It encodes CASSIVPLAGAGTDTQFF.

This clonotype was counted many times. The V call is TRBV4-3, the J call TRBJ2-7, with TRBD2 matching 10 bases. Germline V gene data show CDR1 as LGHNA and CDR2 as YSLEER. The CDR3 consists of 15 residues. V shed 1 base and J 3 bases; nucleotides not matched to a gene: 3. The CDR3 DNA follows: TGCGCCAGCAGCCAAGGGACTAGCGGCGTCTACGAGCAGTACTTC. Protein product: CASSQGTSGVYEQYF.

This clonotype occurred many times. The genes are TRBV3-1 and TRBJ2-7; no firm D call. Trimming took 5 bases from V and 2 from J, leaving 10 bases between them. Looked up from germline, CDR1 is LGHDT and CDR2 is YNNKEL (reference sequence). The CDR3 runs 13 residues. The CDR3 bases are TGTGCCAGCAGCGCTGGTTCCGCCTACGAGCAGTACTTC. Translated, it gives CASSAGSAYEQYF.

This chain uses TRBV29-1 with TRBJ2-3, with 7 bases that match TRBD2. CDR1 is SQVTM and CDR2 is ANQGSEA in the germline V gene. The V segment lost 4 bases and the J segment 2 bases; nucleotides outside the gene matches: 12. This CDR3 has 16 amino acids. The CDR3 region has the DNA TGCAGCGTTGCGCCGAGGGCGGGAGAGTACACAGATACGCAGTATTTT. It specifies CSVAPRAGEYTDTQYF.

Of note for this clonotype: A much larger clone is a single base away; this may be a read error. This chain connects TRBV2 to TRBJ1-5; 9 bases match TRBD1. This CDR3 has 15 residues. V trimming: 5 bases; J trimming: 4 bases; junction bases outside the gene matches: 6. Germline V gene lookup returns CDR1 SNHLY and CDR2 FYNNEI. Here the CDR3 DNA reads TGTGCCAGCAGTCCTCCGGGACAGGGAAATCAGCCCCAGCATTTT. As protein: CASSPPGQGNQPQHF.

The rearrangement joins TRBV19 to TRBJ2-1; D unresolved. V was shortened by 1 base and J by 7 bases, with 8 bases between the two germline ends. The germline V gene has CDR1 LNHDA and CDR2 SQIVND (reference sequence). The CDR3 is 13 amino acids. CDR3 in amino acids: CASSIGPTNEQFF. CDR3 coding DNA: TGTGCCAGTAGTATAGGACCTACTAATGAGCAGTTCTTC.

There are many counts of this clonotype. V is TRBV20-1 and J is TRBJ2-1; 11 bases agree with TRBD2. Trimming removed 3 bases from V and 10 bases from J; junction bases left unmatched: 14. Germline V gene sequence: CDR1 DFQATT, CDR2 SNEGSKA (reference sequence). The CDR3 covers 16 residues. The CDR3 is CSASLITSGSRPEQFF. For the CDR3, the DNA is TGCAGTGCTAGCCTTATTACTAGCGGGAGTCGGCCCGAGCAGTTCTTC.

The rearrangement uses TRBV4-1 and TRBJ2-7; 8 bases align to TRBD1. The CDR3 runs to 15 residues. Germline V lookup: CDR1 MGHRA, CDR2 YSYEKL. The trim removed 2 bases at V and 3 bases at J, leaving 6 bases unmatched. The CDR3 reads CASSQITGGLYEQYF. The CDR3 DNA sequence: TGCGCCAGCAGCCAAATAACAGGGGGACTCTACGAGCAGTACTTC.

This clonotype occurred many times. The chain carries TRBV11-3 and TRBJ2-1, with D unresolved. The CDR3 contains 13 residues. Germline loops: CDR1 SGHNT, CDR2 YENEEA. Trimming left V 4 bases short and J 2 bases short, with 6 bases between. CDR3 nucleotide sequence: TGTGCCAGCAGCTCCCCGACCTACAATGAGCAGTTCTTC. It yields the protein CASSSPTYNEQFF.

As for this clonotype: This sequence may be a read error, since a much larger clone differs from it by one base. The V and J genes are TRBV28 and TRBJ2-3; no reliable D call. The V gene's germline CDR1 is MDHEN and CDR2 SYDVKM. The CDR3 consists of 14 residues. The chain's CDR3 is CANSLSQPTDTQYF. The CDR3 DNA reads TGTGCCAACAGTTTATCACAGCCCACAGATACGCAGTATTTT.

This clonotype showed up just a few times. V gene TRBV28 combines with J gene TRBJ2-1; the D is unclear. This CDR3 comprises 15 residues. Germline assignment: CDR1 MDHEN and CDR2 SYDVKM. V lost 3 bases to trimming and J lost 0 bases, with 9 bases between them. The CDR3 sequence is CASSFIESSYNEQFF. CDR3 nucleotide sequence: TGTGCCAGCAGTTTCATTGAGAGCTCCTACAATGAGCAGTTCTTC.

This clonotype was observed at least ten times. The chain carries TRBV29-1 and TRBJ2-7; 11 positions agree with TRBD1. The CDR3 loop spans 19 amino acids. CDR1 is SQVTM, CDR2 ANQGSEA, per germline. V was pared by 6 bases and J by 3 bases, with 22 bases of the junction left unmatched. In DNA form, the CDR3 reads TGCAGCGTACTTTATTACCAAAAACGGGGGGACAGGGGGAACTACGAGCAGTACTTC. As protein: CSVLYYQKRGDRGNYEQYF.

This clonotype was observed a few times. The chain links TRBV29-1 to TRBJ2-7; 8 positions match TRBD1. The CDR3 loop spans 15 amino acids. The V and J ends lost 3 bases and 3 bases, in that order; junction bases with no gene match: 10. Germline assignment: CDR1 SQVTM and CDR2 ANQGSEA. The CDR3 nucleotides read TGCAGCGTTGATGAGTCCGGGACAGGATACTACGAGCAGTACTTC. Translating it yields CSVDESGTGYYEQYF.

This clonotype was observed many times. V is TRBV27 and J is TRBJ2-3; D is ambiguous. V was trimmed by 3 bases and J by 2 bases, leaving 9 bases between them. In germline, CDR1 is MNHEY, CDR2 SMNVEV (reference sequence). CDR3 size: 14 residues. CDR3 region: CASSLGYTTDTQYF. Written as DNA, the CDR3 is TGTGCCAGCAGTTTGGGTTATACCACAGATACGCAGTATTTT.